This T cell receptor (beta chain) was sequenced during a study of T cell responses to AZD1222 COVID-19 vaccine. Study findings and constraints: Elevations in Spike-specific TCR breadth and depth followed administration of two AZD1222 doses. Vaccine-associated CD4 TCRs ranged over spike, dominating at 160-218 and 743-854.

This clone was observed once. Its specificity is unknown. The repertoire was sequenced with immunoSEQ multiplex PCR; TCRdb's copy has only in-frame clones and lacks some. The top ten clones hold about 27% of a sample with about 61,000 clones, around 80% of them seen once. Trimming pared 4 bases from V and 0 bases from J, leaving 12 bases between. Per the germline V gene, CDR1 is MNHNS and CDR2 is SASEGT. The CDR3 is made up of 16 amino acids. The chain is built from TRBV6-1 and TRBJ2-2; TRBD1 is a possible D gene (5 bases). The sequencing used peripheral blood, collected 28 days after the second AZD1222 dose. The receptor was isolated from an adult who received the AZD1222 COVID-19 vaccine. Here the CDR3 reads CASSGGHVSNTGELFF. In nucleotides, the CDR3 is TGTGCCAGCAGTGGAGGACATGTCTCGAACACCGGGGAGCTGTTTTTT.